The entry below gives a single T cell receptor beta chain sequence along with its context. This clonotype was observed many times. Its specific antigen is unknown. No much larger clone exists at a distance of one base, and base qualities are not known. The source of the sample is a study of T cells after yellow fever vaccination (dated by TCRdb to between 2018 and 2021). With respect to the entire study: Libraries from fractions with low cell numbers were prepared with the SMART-Seq v4 Ultra Low Input RNA kit. The cohort comprised two healthy male donors, one aged 18 to 30 and one aged 30 to 40 years. Blood samples were taken at several timepoints before and after primary and secondary immunization, and bulk PBMC replicates and cell subsets were isolated. To follow T-cell clones before and after primary and booster YFV17D yellow fever vaccination, bulk TCR alpha and beta repertoires were sequenced over time. General conclusions and limits of the study: Most clones expanded after primary vaccination (almost 97% of CD4 and around 88% of CD8) were re-detected after the booster, suggesting that broad memory maintenance occurred. Because only a couple of donors were included in the study, the extent to which the findings can be generalized is limited. Computational filtering was needed because FACS-sorted repertoires could contain abundant contaminating clonotypes from the bulk population. A small share of clonotypes occurred in both CD4 and CD8 compartments, likely arising from convergent recombination. The secondary T-cell response was weaker than the primary response but faster, peaking on day 5 instead of day 15.

The treatment or condition label of this sample denotes: live attenuated yellow fever vaccine strain. A standard Ficoll-Paque protocol was used to isolate PBMCs from peripheral blood. CD4 and CD8 T-cell fractions were isolated with Dynabeads CD4 and CD8 positive selection kits. TriZol was used to extract RNA from bulk PBMCs, from CD4 and CD8 fractions, and from dextramer-positive and dextramer-negative fractions. The CDR3 has 15 amino acids, counting the end cysteine and phenylalanine. CDR3 DNA is the only sequence kept; it has 45 bases, read in frame from the first base. Cut back by 7 bases and 1 base, the V and J ends lie 15 bases apart. According to the germline V gene, CDR1 reads SGHTA and CDR2 reads FQGNSA. TCR cDNA was synthesized by 5'RACE template switching, through which a universal primer site and unique molecular identifiers were introduced. Priming for cDNA synthesis came from both the TCR alpha and TCR beta constant segments. Libraries were amplified in two PCR steps, with sample barcodes and sequencing adapters added in the second step. Sequencing of the libraries was done on either Illumina HiSeq 2500 (2x100 bp) or NovaSeq (2x150 bp). Under the source paper's analysis protocol: MIGEC was used to demultiplex reads and collapse the reads into UMI consensus sequences, and MiXCR was used for V(D)J alignment. Clonotypes responding to the vaccine were identified with edgeR on replicate PBMC samples, with the criteria of FDR below 0.01 and a log2 fold change above 5 up to day 15. Each bulk clonotype was labeled CD4 or CD8 based on which sequenced repertoire, CD4 or CD8, contained the clonotype at higher abundance. TCRdb reprocessed the public reads (quality trimming at Q25 with fastp, clone calling with MiXCR) and kept in-frame beta chains. Each entry merges the rows of one CDR3 protein and shows their most common DNA and genes. The V and J calls reflect TCRdb's pipeline rather than the authors' work. For this sample the table gives roughly 65,000 distinct CDR3 sequences, of which around 5% were detected only once. The ten largest clones represent over 2% of the sample.

This clonotype was obtained from a man aged 18 to 29 who received the YFV17D yellow fever vaccine. The sample here was CD4+ T cells sorted from PBMCs, taken less than 16 days after the first yellow fever vaccination. The chain is encoded by TRBV7-2 joined to TRBJ2-3; the D gene is possibly TRBD1 or TRBD2, with 6 bases matching each. The sequenced DNA is TGTGCCAGCACCGTCTGGGGGGCCGGCACAGATACGCAGTATTTT. Its translation is CASTVWGAGTDTQYF.